The rows below give T cell receptor beta chains drawn from one sample of a study of T cell responses to AZD1222 COVID-19 vaccine. Only in-frame clones appear in the TCRdb table, and some are missing; sequencing was by immunoSEQ multiplex PCR. The sample includes 140,000 to 150,000 clones, 90% to 95% seen only once; the top ten take roughly 3.9%. The sample in question was peripheral blood, obtained 28 days after the second AZD1222 dose. These receptors all come from an adult who received the AZD1222 COVID-19 vaccine. Each CDR3 is given with its conserved first and last residue. D genes are given only for firm matches. Clone size is stated in some rows and not others, as once, few, many or a class when expanded.

J: TRBJ2-7
D: NA
V: TRBV12-3/TRBV12-4
size: NA
CDR3: CASSLGIYEQYF
DNA: TGTGCCAGCAGTTTAGGGATCTACGAGCAGTACTTC

J: TRBJ2-5
D: NA
V: TRBV7-3
size: NA
CDR3: CASSLGWEPGMETQYF
DNA: TGTGCCAGCAGCTTAGGCTGGGAGCCTGGGATGGAGACCCAGTACTTC

J: TRBJ1-4
D: NA
V: TRBV6-5
size: once
CDR3: CASSLGRRDEKLFF
DNA: TGTGCCAGCAGCCTTGGACGGCGGGATGAAAAACTGTTTTTT

J: TRBJ1-3
D: NA
V: TRBV7-9
size: NA
CDR3: CASSSYPQPVSGNTIYF
DNA: TGTGCCAGCAGCTCCTACCCTCAGCCGGTGTCTGGAAACACCATATATTTT

J: TRBJ2-6
D: NA
V: TRBV18
size: NA
CDR3: CASSLQGSGANVLTF
DNA: TGTGCCAGCTCACTGCAAGGCTCTGGGGCCAACGTCCTGACTTTC

J: TRBJ1-2
D: TRBD1
V: TRBV19
size: NA
CDR3: CASNRGNNYGYTF
DNA: TGTGCCAGTAACAGGGGGAATAACTATGGCTACACCTTC

J: TRBJ2-7
D: NA
V: TRBV4-3
size: NA
CDR3: CASSQDPDWGRPYEQYF
DNA: TGCGCCAGCAGCCAAGACCCCGACTGGGGTAGGCCCTACGAGCAGTACTTC

J: TRBJ2-7
D: TRBD2
V: TRBV4-2
size: NA
CDR3: CASSQDSTGGLEQYF
DNA: TGTGCCAGCAGCCAAGATTCCACGGGAGGGCTCGAGCAGTACTTC

J: TRBJ2-7
D: TRBD1
V: TRBV7-6
size: NA
CDR3: CASSLSGTGGYEQYF
DNA: TGTGCCAGCAGCCTCTCCGGGACAGGGGGCTACGAGCAGTACTTC

J: TRBJ1-2
D: TRBD1
V: TRBV2
size: NA
CDR3: CASTPGTGGYTF
DNA: TGTGCCAGCACCCCGGGGACAGGGGGCTACACCTTC

J: TRBJ2-7
D: TRBD1
V: TRBV4-2
size: NA
CDR3: CASSPRTGATYEQYF
DNA: TGTGCCAGCAGCCCGCGGACAGGGGCCACCTACGAGCAGTACTTC

J: TRBJ1-5
D: TRBD1
V: TRBV15
size: NA
CDR3: CATSRDLTGGGQPQHF
DNA: TGTGCCACCAGCAGAGATTTGACAGGGGGCGGTCAGCCCCAGCATTTT

J: TRBJ2-6
D: TRBD1
V: TRBV15
size: NA
CDR3: CATHRTGGAGANVLTF
DNA: TGTGCCACTCACAGGACAGGGGGGGCTGGGGCCAACGTCCTGACTTTC

J: TRBJ2-5
D: NA
V: TRBV5-5
size: NA
CDR3: CASGDWQETQYF
DNA: TGTGCCAGTGGGGACTGGCAAGAGACCCAGTACTTC

J: TRBJ1-2
D: NA
V: TRBV28
size: NA
CDR3: CASSLGDYGYTF
DNA: TGTGCCAGCAGTTTGGGTGACTATGGCTACACCTTC

J: TRBJ2-3
D: NA
V: TRBV6-2/TRBV6-3
size: NA
CDR3: CASSTWVTQYF
DNA: TGTGCCAGCAGTACGTGGGTTACGCAGTATTTT

J: TRBJ2-3
D: TRBD2
V: TRBV29-1
size: NA
CDR3: CSVGVSGGRADTQYF
DNA: TGCAGCGTTGGGGTGTCGGGGGGTCGGGCAGATACGCAGTATTTT